Reported below is one T cell receptor beta chain. The sample belongs to a study of blood T cell repertoires in COVID-19. Study at large: The United States, Italy and Spain supplied acute and convalescent COVID-19 samples. The cDNA or gDNA used as material had been derived from T cells, B-cell-depleted T cells, or PBMCs.

Followed longitudinally, the Seattle patients had been enrolled during active infection. In the original workflow: Nucleated cell counts were estimated from reference gene primer amplification. Some clones are missing from TCRdb's copy, which holds only in-frame ones; the method was immunoSEQ multiplex PCR. The D gene and trimming were derived from the DNA, and the V and J assignments and clone size from that table. Counted here are about 170,000 clones, approximately 87% occurring once; the ten biggest clones make up 9.5% to 12%. Trimming took 4 bases from V and 0 from J; bases not matched to a gene: 2. Per germline, CDR1 SGHRS and CDR2 YFSETQ. The CDR3 is made up of 15 amino acids.

The rearrangement links TRBV5-1 to TRBJ2-5, with 11 bases fitting TRBD2. The sequencing input was peripheral blood. The receptor was isolated from a woman aged 60-75 years with COVID-19, enrolled during active disease. The CDR3 loop reads CASSATSGDQETQYF. The CDR3 DNA is TGCGCCAGCAGCGCGACTAGCGGGGACCAAGAGACCCAGTACTTC. Filled out from reference TRBV5-1 and TRBJ2-5, the complete variable domain reads KAGVTQTPRYLIKTRGQQVTLSCSPISGHRSVSWYQQTPGQGLQFLFEYFSETQRNKGNFPGRFSGRQFSNSRSEMNVSTLELGDSALYLCASSATSGDQETQYFGPGTRLLVL.